This T cell receptor (beta chain) was captured by sequencing in a study of T cells in Graves' hyperthyroidism and ophthalmopathy. Amplified TCR beta CDR3 regions derived from RNA transcripts. The HTBI primer set drove a first-round RT-PCR of the TCR CDR3. TCRdb redid the calling of the multiplex PCR reads with MiXCR, one entry per CDR3 protein. The sample has around 570,000 distinct CDR3 sequences; 20% are singletons. The study, taken as a whole, reports: Ophthalmopathy prediction by the model preceded onset by a median approximately 5.9 months.

This clonotype was seen a few times. What it binds is not known. Diagnoses used clinical symptoms, serum thyroxine and TRAb, thyroid ultrasound and orbital computed tomography. Sequencing was done on a sample of blood. The clonotype originates from a man aged 35-49 years with Graves' ophthalmopathy.

The DNA of the CDR3 is TGCGCCAGCAGCCGATCTACCGAAGCTGGAAACACCATATATTTT. Amino acid sequence: CASSRSTEAGNTIYF. This chain joins TRBV5-1 and TRBJ1-3; no reliable D call. This CDR3 contains 15 residues. V shed 4 bases and J shed 2 bases, with 13 bases lying between them. Germline lookup yields CDR1 SGHRS and CDR2 YFSETQ.